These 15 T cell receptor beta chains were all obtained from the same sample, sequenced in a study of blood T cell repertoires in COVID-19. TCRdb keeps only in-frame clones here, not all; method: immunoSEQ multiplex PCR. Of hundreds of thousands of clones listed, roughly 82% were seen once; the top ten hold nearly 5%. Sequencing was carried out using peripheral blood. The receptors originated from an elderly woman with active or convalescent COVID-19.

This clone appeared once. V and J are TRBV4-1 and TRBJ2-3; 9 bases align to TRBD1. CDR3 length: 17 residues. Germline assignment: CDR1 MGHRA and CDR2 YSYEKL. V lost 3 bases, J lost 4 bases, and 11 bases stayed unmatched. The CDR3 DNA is TGCGCCAGCAGCCACGCACCAGGGGACAGGGATTCAGATACGCAGTATTTT. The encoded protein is CASSHAPGDRDSDTQYF.

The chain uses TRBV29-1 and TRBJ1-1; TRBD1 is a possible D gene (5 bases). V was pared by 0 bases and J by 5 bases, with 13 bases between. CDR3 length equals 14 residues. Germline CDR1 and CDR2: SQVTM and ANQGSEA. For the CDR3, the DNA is TGCAGCGTTGAAGATAACTCGGGGGGAACTGAAGCTTTCTTT. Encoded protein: CSVEDNSGGTEAFF.

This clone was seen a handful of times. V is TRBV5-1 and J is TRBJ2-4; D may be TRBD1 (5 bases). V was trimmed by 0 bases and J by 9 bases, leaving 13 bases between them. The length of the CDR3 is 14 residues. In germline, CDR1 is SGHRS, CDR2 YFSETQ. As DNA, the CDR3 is TGCGCCAGCAGCTTGGCGGTAGGGGTCCCCATTCAGTACTTC. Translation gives CASSLAVGVPIQYF.

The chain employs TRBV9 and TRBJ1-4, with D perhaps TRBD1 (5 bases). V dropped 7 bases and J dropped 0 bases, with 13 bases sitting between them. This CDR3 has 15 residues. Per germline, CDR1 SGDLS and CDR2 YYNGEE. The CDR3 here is CASSRTTATNEKLFF. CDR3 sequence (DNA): TGTGCCAGCTCCAGGACGACAGCAACTAATGAAAAACTGTTTTTT.

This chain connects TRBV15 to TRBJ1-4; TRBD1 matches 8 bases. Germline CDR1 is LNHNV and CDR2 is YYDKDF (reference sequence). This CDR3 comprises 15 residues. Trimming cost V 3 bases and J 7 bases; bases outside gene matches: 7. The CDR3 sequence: CATSSPGTGGEKLFF. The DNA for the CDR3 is TGTGCCACCAGCAGTCCCGGGACAGGAGGTGAAAAACTGTTTTTT.

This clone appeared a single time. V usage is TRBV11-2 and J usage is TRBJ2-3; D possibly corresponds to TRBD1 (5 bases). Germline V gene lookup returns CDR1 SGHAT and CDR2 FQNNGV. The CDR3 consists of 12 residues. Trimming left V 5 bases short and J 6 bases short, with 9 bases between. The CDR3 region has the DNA TGTGCCAGCAGCCAACAGGTGGATACGCAGTATTTT. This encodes CASSQQVDTQYF.

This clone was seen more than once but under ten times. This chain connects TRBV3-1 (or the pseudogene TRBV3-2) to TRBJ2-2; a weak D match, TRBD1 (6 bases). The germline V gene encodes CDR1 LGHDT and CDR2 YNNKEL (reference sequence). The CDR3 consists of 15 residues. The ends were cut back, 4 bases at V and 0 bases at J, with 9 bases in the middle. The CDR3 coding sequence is TGTGCCAGCAGCCCCCGGGACACGAACACCGGGGAGCTGTTTTTT. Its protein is CASSPRDTNTGELFF.

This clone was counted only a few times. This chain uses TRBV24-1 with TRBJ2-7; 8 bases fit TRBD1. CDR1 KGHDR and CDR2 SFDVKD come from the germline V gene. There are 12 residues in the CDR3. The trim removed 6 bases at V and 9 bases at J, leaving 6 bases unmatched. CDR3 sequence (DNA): TGTGCCACCAGTACTACAGGGGGACGGCAGTACTTC. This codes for CATSTTGGRQYF.

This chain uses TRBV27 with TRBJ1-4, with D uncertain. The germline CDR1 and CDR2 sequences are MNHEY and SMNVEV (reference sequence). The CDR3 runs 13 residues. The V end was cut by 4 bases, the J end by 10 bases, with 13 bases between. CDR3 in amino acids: CASSYGNVGKLFF. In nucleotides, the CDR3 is TGTGCCAGCAGTTACGGGAACGTCGGAAAACTGTTTTTT.

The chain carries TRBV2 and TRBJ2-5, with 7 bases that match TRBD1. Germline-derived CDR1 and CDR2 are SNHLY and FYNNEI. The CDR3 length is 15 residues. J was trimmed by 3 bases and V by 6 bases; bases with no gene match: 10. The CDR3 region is CASSSSTGKEETQYF. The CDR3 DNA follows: TGTGCCAGCAGCTCCTCGACAGGGAAGGAAGAGACCCAGTACTTC.

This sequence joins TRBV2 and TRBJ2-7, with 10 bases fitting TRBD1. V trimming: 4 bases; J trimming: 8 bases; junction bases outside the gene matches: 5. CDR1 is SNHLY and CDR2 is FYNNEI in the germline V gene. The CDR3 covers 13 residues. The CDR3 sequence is CASSAGTGAKQYF. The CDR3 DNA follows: TGTGCCAGCAGTGCCGGGACAGGGGCCAAGCAGTACTTC.

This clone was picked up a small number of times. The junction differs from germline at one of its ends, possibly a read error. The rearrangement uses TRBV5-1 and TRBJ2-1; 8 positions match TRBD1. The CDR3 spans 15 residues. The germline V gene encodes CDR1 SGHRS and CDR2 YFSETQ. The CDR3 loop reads CASTLTGTGAGEQFF. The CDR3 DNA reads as TGCGCCAGCACCTTGACCGGGACAGGCGCCGGTGAGCAGTTCTTC.

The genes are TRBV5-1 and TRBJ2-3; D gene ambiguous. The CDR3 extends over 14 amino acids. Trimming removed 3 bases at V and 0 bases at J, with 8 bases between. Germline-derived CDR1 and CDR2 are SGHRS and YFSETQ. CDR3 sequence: CASSSRRSTDTQYF. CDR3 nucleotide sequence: TGCGCCAGCAGCTCTAGGCGTAGCACAGATACGCAGTATTTT.

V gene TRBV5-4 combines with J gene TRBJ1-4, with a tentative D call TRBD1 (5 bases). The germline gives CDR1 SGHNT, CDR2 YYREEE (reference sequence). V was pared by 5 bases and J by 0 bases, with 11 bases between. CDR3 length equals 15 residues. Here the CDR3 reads CASSQGPSTNEKLFF. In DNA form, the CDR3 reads TGTGCCAGCAGTCAGGGCCCCTCAACTAATGAAAAACTGTTTTTT. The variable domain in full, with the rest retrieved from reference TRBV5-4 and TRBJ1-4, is ETGVTQSPTHLIKTRGQQVTLRCSSQSGHNTVSWYQQALGQGPQFIFQYYREEENGRGNFPPRFSGLQFPNYSSELNVNALELDDSALYLCASSQGPSTNEKLFFGSGTQLSVL.

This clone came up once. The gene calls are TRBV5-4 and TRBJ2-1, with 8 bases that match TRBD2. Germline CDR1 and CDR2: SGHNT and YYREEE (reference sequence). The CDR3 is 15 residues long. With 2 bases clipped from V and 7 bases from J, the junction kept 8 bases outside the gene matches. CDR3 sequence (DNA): TGTGCCAGCAGCTTTACCAGCGGGAGTAGGAATGAGCAGTTCTTC. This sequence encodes CASSFTSGSRNEQFF.